This T cell receptor beta chain was sequenced during a study of cytomegalovirus exposure and HLA in healthy donors. The CDR3 has 14 residues. The germline gives CDR1 MNHEY, CDR2 SMNVEV (reference sequence). Unmatched junction bases numbered 3, after V lost 5 bases and J lost 5 bases. This clone was detected a few times. Primers for the PCR totalled 60 Vbeta and 13 Jbeta. Method: immunoSEQ multiplex PCR; TCRdb's copy keeps in-frame clones and lacks some. The repertoire consists of some 120,000 clones, with around three quarters occurring once and the leading ten covering around 3.9%. Sequencing input: PBMCs. This TCR came from a human donor in good health. V usage is TRBV27 and J usage is TRBJ2-1; 10 bases are shared with TRBD2. For the CDR3, the DNA is TGTGCCAGCAGTCGGACTAGCGGAAACAATGAGCAGTTCTTC. As protein: CASSRTSGNNEQFF.